This T cell receptor beta chain is from a study of blood T cell repertoires in COVID-19 (dated by TCRdb to the early 2020s). Background for the entire study: ImmuneRACE Cohort 3 recovered participants were defined by two consecutive negative NP/OP PCR tests, healthcare professional clearance, or symptom resolution. The samples were drawn from two sources: the first 160 participants of the ongoing ImmuneRACE study, and 950 to 1,500 subjects contributed by 6 global collaborators. Where HLA class I and class II types were available, the types were taken from metadata supplied by the sample provider, not from assay-based typing. Subjects who had been exposed to COVID-19, were actively infected with it, or had recovered from it provided the deeply sampled blood TCRbeta repertoires that made up the dataset. The repertoires were made available in a free public database intended to serve as a resource for research on the immune response to SARS-CoV-2. The material from the prospective study consisted of cDNA or gDNA derived from T cells, B-cell-depleted T cells, or PBMCs. Sample metadata almost always included a de-identified subject ID, COVID-19 status, age in years and sex. Samples covering the acute and convalescent phases of COVID-19 were provided by collaborators in the United States, Italy and Spain.

TCRbeta CDR3 regions were amplified from genomic DNA using the immunoSEQ Assay, a bias-controlled multiplex PCR. Regarding the original processing steps: Nucleated cell counts per sample were estimated from amplification of reference gene primers within the assay. To quantify the absolute abundance of each unique TCRbeta CDR3 rearrangement, sequence reads were collapsed and filtered. For each sample, productive Simpson clonality was calculated by taking the square root of Simpson's diversity index across productive rearrangements. TCRdb mirrors the immuneACCESS table, restricted to in-frame sequences. Some clones are absent from its copies; in checked studies, under half trace to an unresolved V gene, and the reason for the others is unknown. V, J and clone size are those of that table, while D and trimming were read from the DNA. This sample has roughly 210,000 clones in its table, and around nine tenths of those were observed once. The ten largest clones take up around 7% of the sample.

In the prospective study, participants were roughly 18 to 95 years old, resided in about 25 geographic areas of the United States, and were enrolled through a virtual design. In the prospective study, cohorts were assigned on the basis of participant-reported clinical history obtained from a screening survey and a study questionnaire. Mobile phlebotomists in the prospective study collected whole blood, serum and a nasopharyngeal or oropharyngeal swab from every participant. Additional blood draws and questionnaires over an approximately two-month period could optionally be provided by prospective study participants. Prospective study blood samples were shipped either frozen or at room temperature before DNA extraction. General findings and caveats noted by the study authors: The quantity of clinical and demographic metadata differed by source and by participant and was supplied without curation.

The CDR3 contains 14 residues, cysteine and phenylalanine counted. The sequence is cut down to CDR3 DNA, 42 bases in frame from base 1. The V and J ends are trimmed by 9 bases and 7 bases, leaving 22 bases between them. Based on the germline V gene, the CDR1 and CDR2 sequences are SNHLY and FYNNEI. With respect to this clone: The clone's antigen remains unknown. Per-nucleotide qualities are absent, and no much larger clonotype sits a single base away.

The receptor was derived from a man aged 25-40 years in a cohort exposed to, infected with or recovered from COVID-19 (not recorded which). Recombination linked TRBV2 to TRBJ2-7; TRBD1 is a weak D gene call, 6 bases matching. The specimen was PBMCs or T cells enriched from blood (not recorded which). The CDR3 protein sequence reads: CARYRWAGVGEQYF. The DNA sequence is given as TGTGCCAGGTACCGGTGGGCAGGGGTAGGGGAGCAGTACTTC.